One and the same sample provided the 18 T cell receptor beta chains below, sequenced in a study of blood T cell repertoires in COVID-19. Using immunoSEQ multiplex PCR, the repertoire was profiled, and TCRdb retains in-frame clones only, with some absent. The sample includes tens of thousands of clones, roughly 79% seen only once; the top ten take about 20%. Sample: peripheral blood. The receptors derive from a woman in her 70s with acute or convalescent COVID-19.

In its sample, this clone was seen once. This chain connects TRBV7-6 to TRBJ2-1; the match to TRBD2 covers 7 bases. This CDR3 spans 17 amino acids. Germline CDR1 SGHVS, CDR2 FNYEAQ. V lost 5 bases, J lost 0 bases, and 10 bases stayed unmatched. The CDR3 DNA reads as TGTGCCAGCAGCGCCCTTGGTAGCGGGCACTCCTACAATGAGCAGTTCTTC. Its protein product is CASSALGSGHSYNEQFF. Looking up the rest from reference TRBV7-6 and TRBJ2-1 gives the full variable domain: GAGVSQSPRYKVTKRGQDVALRCDPISGHVSLYWYRQALGQGPEFLTYFNYEAQQDKSGLPNDRFSAERPEGSISTLTIQRTEQRDSAMYRCASSALGSGHSYNEQFFGPGTRLTVL.

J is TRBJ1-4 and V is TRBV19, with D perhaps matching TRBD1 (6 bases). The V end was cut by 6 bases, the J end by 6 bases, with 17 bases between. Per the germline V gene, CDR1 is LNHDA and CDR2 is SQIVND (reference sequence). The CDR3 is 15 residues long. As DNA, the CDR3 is TGTGCCAGTAGGAGAGAATGGGGGCGTGATGAAAAACTGTTTTTT. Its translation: CASRREWGRDEKLFF.

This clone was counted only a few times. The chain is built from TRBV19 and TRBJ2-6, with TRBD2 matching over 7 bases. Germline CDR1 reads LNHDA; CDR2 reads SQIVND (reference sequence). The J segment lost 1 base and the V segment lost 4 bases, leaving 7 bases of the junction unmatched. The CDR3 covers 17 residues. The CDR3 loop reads CASSREGLTSGANVLTF. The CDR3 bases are TGTGCCAGTAGTAGGGAGGGACTTACGTCTGGGGCCAACGTCCTGACTTTC.

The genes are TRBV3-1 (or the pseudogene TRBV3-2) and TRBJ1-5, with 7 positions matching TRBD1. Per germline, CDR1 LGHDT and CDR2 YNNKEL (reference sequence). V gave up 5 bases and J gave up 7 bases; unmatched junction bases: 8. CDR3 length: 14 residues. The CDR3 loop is CASSNGQAGQPQHF. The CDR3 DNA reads TGTGCCAGCAGCAACGGACAGGCGGGACAGCCCCAGCATTTT.

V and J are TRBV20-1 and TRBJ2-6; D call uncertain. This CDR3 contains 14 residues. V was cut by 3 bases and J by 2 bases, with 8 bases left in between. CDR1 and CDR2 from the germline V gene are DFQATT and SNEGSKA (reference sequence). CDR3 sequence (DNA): TGCAGTGCTAGTCAAGGAGCTGGGGCCAACGTCCTGACTTTC. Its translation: CSASQGAGANVLTF.

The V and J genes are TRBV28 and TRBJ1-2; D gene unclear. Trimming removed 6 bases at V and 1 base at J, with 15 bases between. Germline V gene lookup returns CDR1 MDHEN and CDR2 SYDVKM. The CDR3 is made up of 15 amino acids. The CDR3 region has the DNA TGTGCCAGCAGCGGAGGACGGATCCTTAACTATGGCTACACCTTC. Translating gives CASSGGRILNYGYTF.

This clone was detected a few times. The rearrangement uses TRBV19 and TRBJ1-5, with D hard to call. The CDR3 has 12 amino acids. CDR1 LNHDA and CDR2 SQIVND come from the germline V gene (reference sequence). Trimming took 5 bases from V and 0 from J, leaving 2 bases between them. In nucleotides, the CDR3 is TGTGCCAGTAGTCATAGCAATCAGCCCCAGCATTTT. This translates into CASSHSNQPQHF.

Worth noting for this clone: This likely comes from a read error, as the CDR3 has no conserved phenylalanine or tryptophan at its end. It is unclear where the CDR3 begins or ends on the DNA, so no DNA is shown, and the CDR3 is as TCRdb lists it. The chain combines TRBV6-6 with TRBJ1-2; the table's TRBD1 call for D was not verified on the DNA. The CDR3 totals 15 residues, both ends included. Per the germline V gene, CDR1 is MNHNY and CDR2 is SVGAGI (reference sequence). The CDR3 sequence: CASSSINGRGTEDTL.

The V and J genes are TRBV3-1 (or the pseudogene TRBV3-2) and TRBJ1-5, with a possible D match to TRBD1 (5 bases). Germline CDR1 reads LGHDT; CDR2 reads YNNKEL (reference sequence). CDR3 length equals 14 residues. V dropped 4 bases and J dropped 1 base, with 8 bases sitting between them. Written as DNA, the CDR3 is TGTGCCAGCAGCCGGGGCTGGAGCAATCAGCCCCAGCATTTT. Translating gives CASSRGWSNQPQHF.

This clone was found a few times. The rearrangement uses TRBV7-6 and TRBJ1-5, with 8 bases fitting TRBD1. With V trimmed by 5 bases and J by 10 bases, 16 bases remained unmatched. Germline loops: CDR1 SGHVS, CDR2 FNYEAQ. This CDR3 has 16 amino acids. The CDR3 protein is CASSPIPNRGSGPQHF. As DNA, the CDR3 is TGTGCCAGCAGCCCGATTCCCAACAGGGGGTCGGGTCCCCAGCATTTT.

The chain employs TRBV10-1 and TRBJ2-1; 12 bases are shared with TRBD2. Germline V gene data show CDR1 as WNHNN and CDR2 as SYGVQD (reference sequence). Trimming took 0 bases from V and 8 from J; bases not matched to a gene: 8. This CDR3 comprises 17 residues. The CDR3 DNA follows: TGCGCCAGCAGTGAGTCGGCTAGCGGGAGGGGAAAATATGAGCAGTTCTTC. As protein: CASSESASGRGKYEQFF.

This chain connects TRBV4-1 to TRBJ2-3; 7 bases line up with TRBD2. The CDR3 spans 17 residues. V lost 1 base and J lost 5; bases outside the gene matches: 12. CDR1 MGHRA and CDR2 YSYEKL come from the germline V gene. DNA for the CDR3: TGCGCCAGCAGCCAAGGTCGTCTGGGGAGGGATGAAGATACGCAGTATTTT. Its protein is CASSQGRLGRDEDTQYF.

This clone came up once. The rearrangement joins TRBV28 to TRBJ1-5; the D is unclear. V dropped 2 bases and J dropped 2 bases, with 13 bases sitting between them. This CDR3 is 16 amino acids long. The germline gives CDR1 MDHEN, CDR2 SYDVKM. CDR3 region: CASSLPGGWRNQPQHF. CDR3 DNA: TGTGCCAGCAGTTTACCCGGAGGGTGGCGCAATCAGCCCCAGCATTTT.

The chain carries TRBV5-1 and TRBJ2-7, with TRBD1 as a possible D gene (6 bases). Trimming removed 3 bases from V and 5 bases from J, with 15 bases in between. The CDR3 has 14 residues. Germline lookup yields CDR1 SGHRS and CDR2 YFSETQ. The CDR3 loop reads CASSYQQGSNEQYF. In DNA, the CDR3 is TGCGCCAGCAGCTACCAACAGGGATCCAACGAGCAGTACTTC.

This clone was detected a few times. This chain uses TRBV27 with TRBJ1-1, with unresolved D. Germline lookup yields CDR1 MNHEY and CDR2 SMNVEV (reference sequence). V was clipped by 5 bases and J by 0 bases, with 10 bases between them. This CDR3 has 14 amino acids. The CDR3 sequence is CASSPTRLNTEAFF. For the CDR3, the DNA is TGTGCCAGCAGTCCGACACGTCTGAACACTGAAGCTTTCTTT.

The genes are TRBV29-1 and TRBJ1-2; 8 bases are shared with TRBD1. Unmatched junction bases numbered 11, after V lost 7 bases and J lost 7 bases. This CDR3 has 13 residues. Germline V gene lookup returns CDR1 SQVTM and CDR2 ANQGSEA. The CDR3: CSATGVSTGGYTF. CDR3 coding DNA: TGCAGCGCGACAGGGGTTAGTACGGGTGGCTACACCTTC.

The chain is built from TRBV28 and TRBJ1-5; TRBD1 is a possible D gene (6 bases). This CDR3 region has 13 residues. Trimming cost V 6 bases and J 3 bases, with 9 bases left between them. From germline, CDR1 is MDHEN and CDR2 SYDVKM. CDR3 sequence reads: CASSRQVNQPQHF. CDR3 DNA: TGTGCCAGCAGCCGACAGGTCAATCAGCCCCAGCATTTT.

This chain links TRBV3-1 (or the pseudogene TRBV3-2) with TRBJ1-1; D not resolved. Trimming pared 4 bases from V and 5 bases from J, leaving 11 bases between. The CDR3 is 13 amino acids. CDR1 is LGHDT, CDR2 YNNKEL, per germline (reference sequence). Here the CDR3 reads CASSPTGRTEAFF. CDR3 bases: TGTGCCAGCAGCCCCACGGGGAGAACTGAAGCTTTCTTT.